The 3 T cell receptor beta chains below come from one sample, sequenced in a study of T-cell reconstitution after alpha-beta-depleted transplantation in children. Using unique molecular identifiers, the investigators prepared the TCRbeta library. TCRdb used MiXCR to reprocess the PCR reads, holding one entry per CDR3 protein. This sample has roughly 570,000 distinct CDR3 sequences, with more than 20% found just once. The material sequenced was PBMCs, taken before TCRalphabeta/CD19-depleted stem cell transplant. These receptors originate from a boy in the first two years of life with Wiskott-Aldrich syndrome, due to receive a stem cell transplant.

This sequence joins TRBV5-1 and TRBJ1-2, with D hard to call. V was trimmed by 0 bases and J by 4 bases, leaving 10 bases between them. The CDR3 contains 14 residues. Per the germline V gene, CDR1 is SGHRS and CDR2 is YFSETQ. The CDR3 loop reads CASSLDGFSYGYTF. The CDR3 DNA reads as TGCGCCAGCAGCTTGGACGGCTTTAGCTATGGCTACACCTTC.

This clonotype is a singleton in its sample. The rearrangement joins TRBV5-1 to TRBJ2-5, with 9 nucleotides matching TRBD1. The germline gives CDR1 SGHRS, CDR2 YFSETQ. This CDR3 is 13 amino acids long. V lost 0 bases to trimming and J lost 10 bases; unmatched junction nucleotides: 4. The DNA of the CDR3 is TGCGCCAGCAGCTTGGGGACAGGGGAAGGCCAGTACTTC. Amino acids: CASSLGTGEGQYF.

This clonotype was seen only a few times. This rearrangement joins TRBV6-5 to TRBJ2-5; the D gene is possibly TRBD1 (5 bases). This CDR3 comprises 14 residues. The germline V gene has CDR1 MNHEY and CDR2 SVGAGI. V lost 0 bases, J lost 3 bases, and 8 bases lay in between. The CDR3 DNA sequence: TGTGCCAGCAGTTACTCGGGCAGGGAAGAGACCCAGTACTTC. Translated: CASSYSGREETQYF.